The 3 T cell receptor beta chains below were found in one sample sequenced in a study of blood T cell repertoires in COVID-19. Sequencing used immunoSEQ multiplex PCR; TCRdb keeps in-frame clones, though not all of them. The table lists 300,000 or so clones, roughly 90% of them singletons. Sequencing used peripheral blood. All receptors derive from a woman in her twenties or thirties with COVID-19, enrolled during active disease.

The gene calls are TRBV29-1 and TRBJ2-3; D is unresolved. This CDR3 is built from 14 residues. The germline gives CDR1 SQVTM, CDR2 ANQGSEA. Trimming cost V 7 bases and J 0 bases, with 14 bases left between them. The CDR3 DNA reads TGCAGCGGCAAGCCCCTACTTAGCACAGATACGCAGTATTTT. It codes for CSGKPLLSTDTQYF.

This clone was found once. The sample contains more than one DNA sequence encoding this CDR3. This chain uses TRBV5-6 with TRBJ1-6; D unresolved. Germline-derived CDR1 and CDR2 are SGHDT and YYEEEE. CDR3 size: 15 residues. The V end was cut by 1 base, the J end by 0 bases, with 5 bases between. CDR3 nucleotide sequence: TGTGCCAGCAGCTTGCGGGGCTCCTATAATTCACCCCTCCACTTT. Its protein is CASSLRGSYNSPLHF.

The chain recombines TRBV6-5 with TRBJ1-2; D perhaps matches TRBD1 (5 bases). Germline loops: CDR1 MNHEY, CDR2 SVGAGI. Trimming stripped 6 bases from V and 2 bases from J, with 13 bases between. The CDR3 has 14 residues. CDR3 sequence: CASSRIQENYGYTF. The CDR3 bases are TGTGCCAGCAGCCGCATACAGGAGAACTATGGCTACACCTTC.